This TCR beta chain was observed in a study of cytomegalovirus exposure and HLA in healthy donors (dated by TCRdb to the late 2010s). Broadly, across the study: An earlier analysis of roughly 500 of the donors reported over 250 Gb of sequence data and some 110 million unique TCR beta sequences obtained from around 190 million T cells. The study aimed to test whether cataloging public T cell receptors could reveal signatures of past pathogen exposure. Donor age, sex, ethnicity and CMV serostatus were compiled alongside the repertoire data. In a later analysis, previously published TCR beta repertoires from roughly 710 donors were re-analyzed and high-resolution HLA genotyping was added so that TCR occurrence patterns could be studied. Class I and class II HLA loci were covered by the typing at four-digit resolution. To decide whether each TCR beta V gene segment behaved as functional or pseudogenic, an earlier analysis of several hundred of the donors relied on high-throughput TCR beta sequencing. In the later analysis, no new phenotypic data were used to find candidate immune exposures; instead, reliance was placed on TCR beta sequences and their occurrence across donors. Of the approximately 400 genotyped donors, 65% to 90% fell in the genetic ancestry cluster associated with self-reported Caucasian donors. Typing coverage differed by locus: A, B, C, DRB1 and DQB1 were typed in roughly 620-630 donors, DQA1 in about 500, DPA1 in 600 to 610, and DPB1 in about 450. Along with the 666-subject first cohort, a separate validation cohort of over 90 different subjects was used. An early release covering some 640 HLA-typed donors comprised 250 to 350 gigabases of sequencing data and tens of millions of unique TCR sequences. High-throughput TCR immunosequencing, statistical association of individual TCRs with disease status, and machine learning were combined to predict cytomegalovirus infection status. Using immunosequencing, the study profiled T cell repertoires from around 680 subjects and related those repertoires to cytomegalovirus serostatus. Every repertoire in the discovery cohort had been generated on one and the same sequencing platform. A later genetic analysis took genome-wide SNP genotypes for about 65% of the roughly 670 donors and used that subset as a discovery cohort. About five DR-DQ haplotypes were treated as single units for association and clustering because of strong linkage in the cohort. Among over 350 genotyped donors of the cohort, an average of approximately 240,000 unique TCR beta nucleotide sequences were sequenced per donor, roughly a sixth of them non-productive.

Remarks on this clone: Its antigen is not yet known. Base-call qualities are not available, and no considerably larger clone is one nucleotide away.

The cohort consisted of 670 or so healthy bone marrow donors. Cohort members were all nominally healthy when sampled, although unrecorded immune exposures were likely present. The donor tested CMV seropositive, placing the donor among the 289 seropositive members of the cohort. Every donor gave a peripheral blood sample, and the peripheral blood mononuclear cells from that sample were used for TCR beta sequencing. Genomic DNA extraction from the blood cell samples was performed with the Qiagen DNeasy Blood Extraction Kit. CDR1 MNHEY and CDR2 SMNVEV were looked up in the germline V gene (reference sequence). V is clipped by 3 bases and J by 5 bases, and the sequence between their germline boundaries is 20 bases long. The CDR3 contains 16 residues, cysteine and phenylalanine counted. Just CDR3 DNA is preserved here, 48 bases in frame from base 1. Library creation used the immunoSEQ multiplex PCR assay. For the multiplex PCR, a mixture combining 60 forward primers for TCR Vbeta segments and 13 reverse primers for TCR Jbeta segments was used. A multiplex PCR assay on genomic DNA amplified the CDR3 region of rearranged TCR beta genes. On the Illumina HiSeq System, the amplified TCR beta libraries were sequenced as 87-base-pair reads. Under the source paper's analysis protocol: A later analysis counted about 80 million unique TCR beta chains across the 666 repertoires, and some 12 million of these chains were shared by at least two donors. Raw reads were error-corrected and collapsed into unique sequences by a nearest-neighbor algorithm in which closely related sequences were merged to remove PCR and sequencing errors. Alignment of CDR3 sequences to IMGT reference sequences was used to assign V, D and J gene segments. For a sequence to be retained, a match of at least six nucleotides to both a V gene segment and a J gene segment was required. Rearrangements were called productive when the CDR3 lacked stop codons and stayed in frame with V and J; all others were non-productive. CDR3 was defined by IMGT convention, running from the second conserved V-encoded cysteine to the conserved J-encoded phenylalanine. The earlier analysis of approximately 500 of the donors excluded sequences that lacked an unambiguous match to a single V gene segment. In an earlier analysis of several hundred of the donors, V segments were called functional above 56.7% productive rearrangements and were called segregating when the between-donor standard deviation exceeded 5%. To diagnose cytomegalovirus status from the catalog of TCR beta chain sequences, a statistical classification framework was built. In a later analysis, V and J genes were assigned by comparing TCR nucleotide sequences against IMGT/GENE-DB human TR gene sequences. A later analysis assigned CDR3 sequences and most-parsimonious VDJ recombination scenarios with the TCRdist pipeline. A later analysis defined each TCR beta chain by its CDR3 amino acid sequence plus V-gene family, and excluded reads lacking a unique V-gene family. In a later analysis, fewer than 650 highly shared, low-generation-probability nucleotide sequences were removed to address suspected cross-contamination and a sequencing artifact. A later analysis calculated a clonal expansion index for each public chain from normalized within-repertoire ranks of inferred template counts. Generation probabilities in a later analysis came from a VDJ recombination model fitted to out-of-frame rearrangements, and those results were checked against IGoR. In a later analysis, hypergeometric tests were used to score TCR-TCR, TCR-HLA and TCR-CMV co-occurrence, with a repertoire-size bias correction applied to TCR pairs. A later analysis estimated false discovery rates by permuting HLA or CMV assignments 20 times. In a later analysis, co-occurring TCRs were grouped using DBSCAN, with TCRdist sequence similarity added in when clustering inside HLA-allele-positive subsets. Repertoires with fewer than 30,000 or more than 120,000 public chains were left out of co-occurrence clustering, as were four to six repertoires with anomalous nucleotide sharing. Drawn from immuneACCESS, this table holds only the in-frame rearrangements with V and J called that TCRdb kept. Clones are partly lost; checked studies trace under half to an unresolved V gene and leave the rest unexplained. That table is the source of V, J and clone size, and D and trimming were worked out from the DNA. This sample has about 130,000 clones in its table, and about four fifths of those were observed once. Of the sample, roughly 4% is held by the ten largest clones.

On the study overall, not on this receptor specifically: The study listed 150 to 200 TCR beta chains as associated with cytomegalovirus. In both the original and validation cohorts, the classifier was reported to diagnose cytomegalovirus status with high specificity and sensitivity. Immune exposure information for the cohort was limited to CMV serostatus. A further reported finding was that TCR beta sequences accurately predicted the HLA-A and HLA-B alleles for most subjects in the first cohort. Presence/absence analyses assumed roughly uniform sequencing depth across donors, an assumption that may not hold. Because the 87-base-pair reads could not distinguish some IMGT-functional V segments, including TRBV6-2 and TRBV6-3, those segments were excluded. In a later genetic analysis, fewer N-insertions in productive TCRs were reported among donors in an Asian-associated ancestry cluster than the 666-donor mean. It was suggested by the authors that the approach could potentially be generalized to other disease states and immunological phenotypes. HLA typing was unavailable for some donors at each locus, so association tests used only the typed subset. Specific HLA alleles were associated with some 15,000 TCR beta sequences at a false discovery rate of 0.05 in a later analysis. In a later analysis, most CMV-associated TCR beta chains were found to appear HLA-restricted, with HLA associations seemingly driven largely by CMV exposure. According to a later analysis, TCR association rates differed among HLA loci, with DRB1 alleles showing the most associated TCRs and HLA-C alleles showing the fewest. Linkage disequilibrium might explain the correlated functional status among segregating V segments, but an unknown experimental factor could not be excluded. A later analysis found that HLA-associated TCR beta chains were more clonally expanded and had lower generation probabilities than equally common non-associated chains. According to a later analysis, parvovirus B19, influenza, CMV and Epstein-Barr virus appeared linked to several top co-occurrence clusters. Approximately 16 rarely observed V segments, including chromosome 9 orphons, were excluded from the earlier analysis of some 590 of the donors because counts were too low. Assigning TCR associations to individual alleles was difficult when HLA alleles, especially DR and DQ, strongly co-occurred. The sequencing pipeline was judged likely to have produced a cluster of highly shared sequence variants as a technical artifact. In a later genetic analysis, a missense DCLRE1C variant was associated with V-gene and J-gene trimming of TCR beta chains, and the association was replicated in an independent cohort. The cohort was sequenced for TCR beta chains only, and without alpha or paired-chain data the features that could be detected were limited. In an earlier analysis of around 600 of the donors, most TCR beta V segments appeared in productive rearrangements about 87% or about 30% of the time, broadly matching IMGT annotations. Three of the identified cytomegalovirus-associated TCR beta chains were confirmed in vitro to be specific for cytomegalovirus antigens. Most TCR sequences were observed very rarely across donors, whereas some public TCRs were present in many individuals.

The sequence was collected from a woman in her 40s in good health and CMV-seropositive. Sequenced material: PBMCs. This receptor chain uses TRBV27 and TRBJ2-7, with TRBD1 as a weak D call on 5 bases. The sequenced DNA: TGTGCCAGCAGTTTGCGAATCGGACGGGTCAGGGACGAGCAGTACTTC. Its protein is CASSLRIGRVRDEQYF.